This record concerns one T cell receptor (beta chain) sequence. This entry comes from a study of blood T cell repertoires in COVID-19. Study-wide context: Both acute and convalescent COVID-19 samples were obtained from the United States, Italy and Spain. T cells, B-cell-depleted T cells, or PBMCs supplied cDNA or gDNA.

Original handling: Counts of nucleated cells, estimated from reference gene primer amplification, were obtained. Measured with immunoSEQ multiplex PCR; TCRdb has only the in-frame clones, and not every one. That table supplies the V and J calls and clone size; D and trimming were determined from the DNA. Altogether about 190,000 clones are present, nearly 90% being singletons, with the ten largest covering about 0.58%. J was trimmed by 0 bases and V by 5 bases; bases with no gene match: 2. This CDR3 has 14 residues. Per the germline V gene, CDR1 is MNHEY and CDR2 is SVGAGI. Sequencing used peripheral blood. The chain joins TRBV6-5 to TRBJ1-2, with 8 bases aligning to TRBD1. This receptor was identified in a man in his forties or fifties with acute or convalescent COVID-19. The CDR3, as DNA: TGTGCCAGCAGTAAACAGGGGGCTAACTATGGCTACACCTTC. Its translation: CASSKQGANYGYTF.